A selection of T cell receptor beta chains follows, all from one sample in a study of metastatic and nonmetastatic thyroid tumors. MiXCR reprocessed the PCR reads for TCRdb. The table lists about 24,000 clones, approximately 19% of them singletons. The sequencing sample was made of blood. These receptors originate from a male donor with papillary thyroid cancer or a benign thyroid nodule (not recorded which). Some clones in this sample may be carry-over from other donors' samples. CDR3s include the opening cysteine and the closing phenylalanine or tryptophan. D genes are given only for firm matches. Some rows have no size entry. The others give once, few or many, or a class for an expanded clone.

D: TRBD2; size: many; J: TRBJ2-1; V: TRBV2; CDR3: CASSVEREESSYNEQFF; DNA: TGTGCCAGCAGTGTAGAGCGGGAGGAAAGCTCCTACAATGAGCAGTTCTTC
D: TRBD1; size: medium-sized; J: TRBJ1-5; V: TRBV6-5; CDR3: CASSYGTGGGNQPQHF; DNA: TGTGCCAGCAGTTACGGGACAGGGGGTGGCAATCAGCCCCAGCATTTT
D: NA; size: NA; J: TRBJ2-5; V: TRBV5-1; CDR3: CASSLNQETQYF; DNA: TGCGCCAGCAGCTTAAACCAAGAGACCCAGTACTTC
D: NA; size: NA; J: TRBJ1-5; V: TRBV2; CDR3: CASSGGKLNHPQHF; DNA: TGTGCCAGCAGTGGCGGCAAACTCAATCATCCTCAGCATTTT
D: TRBD2; size: NA; J: TRBJ2-3; V: TRBV27; CDR3: CASSLAGATDTQYF; DNA: TGTGCCAGCAGTTTAGCGGGAGCCACAGATACGCAGTATTTT
D: NA; size: NA; J: TRBJ2-1; V: TRBV6-1; CDR3: CASEDGGYDEQFF; DNA: TGTGCCAGCGAGGATGGGGGGTATGATGAGCAGTTCTTC
D: NA; size: few; J: TRBJ1-5; V: TRBV5-1; CDR3: CASSPAGPETGPQHF; DNA: TGCGCCAGCAGCCCTGCTGGTCCCGAGACGGGGCCCCAGCATTTT
D: NA; size: NA; J: TRBJ2-7; V: TRBV19; CDR3: CASSAGAAGGEQYF; DNA: TGTGCCAGTAGTGCGGGGGCCGCCGGAGGCGAGCAGTACTTC
D: NA; size: many; J: TRBJ2-1; V: TRBV19; CDR3: CASSIDRPGQRNEQFF; DNA: TGTGCCAGTAGTATAGATCGCCCAGGGCAGCGCAATGAGCAGTTCTTC
D: NA; size: many; J: TRBJ2-3; V: TRBV11-1; CDR3: CASSLVSASSTDTQYF; DNA: TGTGCCAGCAGCTTAGTAAGCGCTTCTAGCACAGATACGCAGTATTTT
D: TRBD2; size: many; J: TRBJ2-4; V: TRBV11-3; CDR3: CASSFSTKAGRAKNIQYF; DNA: TGTGCCAGCAGCTTTTCCACAAAAGCGGGGAGGGCCAAAAACATTCAGTACTTC
D: NA; size: medium-sized; J: TRBJ2-1; V: TRBV27; CDR3: CASSETGFSYNEQFF; DNA: TGTGCCAGCAGTGAGACGGGATTCTCCTACAATGAGCAGTTCTTC
D: NA; size: NA; J: TRBJ2-7; V: TRBV6-5; CDR3: CASSYGGVADYEQYF; DNA: TGTGCCAGCAGTTACGGAGGGGTGGCCGATTACGAGCAGTACTTC
D: TRBD2; size: many; J: TRBJ2-7; V: TRBV4-1; CDR3: CASRNIAGSSYEQYF; DNA: TGCGCCAGCAGAAACATAGCGGGATCCTCCTACGAGCAGTACTTC
D: TRBD2; size: NA; J: TRBJ2-2; V: TRBV5-1; CDR3: CASSLRLAGGTGELFF; DNA: TGCGCCAGCAGCTTGCGCCTAGCGGGAGGGACCGGGGAGCTGTTTTTT
D: NA; size: many; J: TRBJ1-3; V: TRBV12-3/TRBV12-4; CDR3: CASSTGELLRGNTIYF; DNA: TGTGCCAGCAGCACGGGAGAGCTATTACGGGGAAACACCATATATTTT
D: NA; size: many; J: TRBJ2-4; V: TRBV27; CDR3: CASSRMAKNIQYF; DNA: TGTGCCAGCAGTAGGATGGCCAAAAACATTCAGTACTTC
D: TRBD1; size: few; J: TRBJ2-7; V: TRBV6-1; CDR3: CASSEAWTGELYF; DNA: TGTGCCAGCAGTGAAGCTTGGACAGGGGAGCTGTACTTC
D: NA; size: NA; J: TRBJ2-5; V: TRBV12-3/TRBV12-4; CDR3: CASSLDGERTQYF; DNA: TGTGCCAGCAGTTTGGACGGGGAAAGGACCCAGTACTTC
D: NA; size: many; J: TRBJ1-2; V: TRBV5-1; CDR3: CASSPGNYGYTF; DNA: TGCGCCAGCAGCCCGGGGAACTATGGCTACACCTTC
D: TRBD1; size: many; J: TRBJ2-7; V: TRBV30; CDR3: CAYRDREQPYEQYF; DNA: TGTGCCTACCGCGACAGGGAACAACCCTACGAGCAGTACTTC
D: NA; size: NA; J: TRBJ1-2; V: TRBV20-1; CDR3: CSARAGKWIYGYTF; DNA: TGCAGTGCTAGAGCCGGGAAATGGATCTATGGATACACCTTC
D: TRBD1; size: many; J: TRBJ1-1; V: TRBV6-1; CDR3: CASSILGQAKRPLF; DNA: TGTGCCAGCAGTATCCTAGGACAGGCAAAACGGCCCCTATTT
D: TRBD1; size: medium-sized; J: TRBJ1-2; V: TRBV2; CDR3: CASSSGQAYGYTF; DNA: TGTGCCAGCAGTAGCGGACAGGCCTATGGCTACACCTTC
D: NA; size: NA; J: TRBJ2-7; V: TRBV6-1; CDR3: CACNPTTQSGEQYF; DNA: TGTGCCTGCAACCCCACTACCCAGTCGGGAGAGCAGTACTTC
D: TRBD2; size: many; J: TRBJ2-3; V: TRBV20-1; CDR3: CSARREGRTDTQYF; DNA: TGCAGTGCTAGACGGGAGGGCCGGACAGATACGCAGTATTTT
D: TRBD1; size: NA; J: TRBJ2-7; V: TRBV19; CDR3: CASSSLGDRGREQYF; DNA: TGTGCCAGTAGTTCCCTGGGGGACAGGGGGCGCGAGCAGTACTTC
D: TRBD2; size: medium-sized; J: TRBJ2-1; V: TRBV6-1; CDR3: CASRNWGLAGNYNEQFF; DNA: TGTGCCAGCAGGAACTGGGGCCTAGCGGGAAACTACAATGAGCAGTTCTTC
D: NA; size: many; J: TRBJ1-1; V: TRBV7-9; CDR3: CASSLLGSPEAFF; DNA: TGTGCCAGCAGCTTGTTGGGCAGCCCCGAAGCTTTCTTT
D: NA; size: many; J: TRBJ1-2; V: TRBV7-9; CDR3: CASSLALRQQEGYTF; DNA: TGTGCCAGCAGCTTAGCCCTTCGGCAACAAGAAGGCTACACCTTC
D: NA; size: many; J: TRBJ2-5; V: TRBV5-4; CDR3: CASSPTGLLETQYF; DNA: TGTGCCAGCAGCCCTACTGGGTTGCTGGAGACCCAGTACTTC
D: NA; size: many; J: TRBJ2-3; V: TRBV20-1; CDR3: CSASGSGDTQYF; DNA: TGCAGTGCTAGCGGGAGTGGCGATACGCAGTATTTT
D: NA; size: medium-sized; J: TRBJ2-7; V: TRBV27; CDR3: CASSPTPNSYEQYF; DNA: TGTGCCAGCAGTCCAACCCCTAATTCTTACGAGCAGTACTTC
D: NA; size: NA; J: TRBJ1-2; V: TRBV6-1; CDR3: CASSRRAYGYTF; DNA: TGTGCCAGCAGTCGGAGGGCGTATGGCTACACCTTC
D: TRBD2; size: many; J: TRBJ2-7; V: TRBV5-4; CDR3: CASSPTSGRALGEQYF; DNA: TGTGCCAGCAGCCCCACTAGCGGGAGGGCCTTGGGCGAGCAGTACTTC
D: NA; size: many; J: TRBJ2-4; V: TRBV20-1; CDR3: CSASMGGGNIQYF; DNA: TGCAGTGCTAGTATGGGGGGCGGAAACATTCAGTACTTC
D: NA; size: many; J: TRBJ2-1; V: TRBV4-2; CDR3: CASSQELAAYNEQFF; DNA: TGTGCCAGCAGCCAAGAGTTAGCGGCCTACAATGAGCAGTTCTTC
D: NA; size: medium-sized; J: TRBJ1-5; V: TRBV28; CDR3: CASQSGWPQHF; DNA: TGTGCCAGCCAATCAGGGTGGCCCCAGCATTTT
D: NA; size: many; J: TRBJ2-3; V: TRBV9; CDR3: CASSLRGTDTQYF; DNA: TGTGCCAGCAGCCTCCGGGGCACAGATACGCAGTATTTT
D: NA; size: few; J: TRBJ1-1; V: TRBV6-1; CDR3: CASSVRQAESEAFF; DNA: TGTGCCAGCAGCGTTCGACAGGCTGAGTCTGAAGCTTTCTTT
D: NA; size: once; J: TRBJ2-7; V: TRBV6-1; CDR3: CASIEPCTGFYDQYF; DNA: TGTGCCAGCATTGAACCCTGCACAGGGTTCTACGATCAGTACTTC
D: NA; size: many; J: TRBJ2-5; V: TRBV5-8; CDR3: CASSVGRGQETQYF; DNA: TGTGCCAGCAGCGTCGGACGGGGCCAAGAGACCCAGTACTTC
D: NA; size: few; J: TRBJ1-5; V: TRBV6-1; CDR3: CASSGVSLGDHPQHF; DNA: TGTGCCAGCAGTGGGGTCAGTCTGGGGGATCATCCGCAGCATTTT